This T cell receptor beta chain is from a study of blood T cell repertoires in COVID-19. Across the study: T cells, B-cell-depleted T cells, or PBMCs supplied cDNA or gDNA.

The Seattle patients, enrolled during active infection, were followed longitudinally. Per the original data handling: Quantification of nucleated cells was approximated via reference gene primer amplification. The data were produced by immunoSEQ multiplex PCR, yet TCRdb's version contains in-frame clones alone and is incomplete. That table supplies the V and J calls and clone size; D and trimming were determined from the DNA. The top ten hold roughly 4% of the sample, which has 330,000 or so clones, roughly 89% seen once. This CDR3 has 13 residues. CDR1 and CDR2 (germline): SGHTA, FQGNSA. V shed 4 bases, J shed 6 bases, and the junction held 3 bases outside the gene matches.

The sequenced sample consisted of peripheral blood. The receptor was isolated from a woman between 55 and 75 years old with COVID-19, enrolled during active disease. The rearrangement uses TRBV7-2 and TRBJ1-2, with 9 bases that match TRBD1. In nucleotides, the CDR3 is TGTGCCAGCAGCTCTAGACAGGGGGATGGCTACACCTTC. This encodes CASSSRQGDGYTF.